The T cell receptor beta chain described here comes from a study of blood T cells in healthy people across ages. A few counts support this clonotype. A second about 6 to 12 cycle PCR used barcoded and J-beta primers. TCRdb reanalysed the 5' RACE reads using MiXCR and keeps one entry per CDR3 protein. The sample holds about 380,000 distinct CDR3 sequences, more than 45% seen once. The sequence came from a man in his 60s in good health. Sequenced: blood.

CDR3 loop: CASSYGGDNQPQHF. DNA for the CDR3: TGTGCCAGCAGTTATGGGGGGGACAATCAGCCCCAGCATTTT. V is TRBV6-2 or TRBV6-3 and J is TRBJ1-5, with D possibly TRBD1 on 5 matching bases. Per germline, CDR1 MNHEY and CDR2 SVGEGT. There are 14 residues in the CDR3. V was cut by 3 bases and J by 3 bases, with 9 bases left in between.